The clone carrying this TCR beta chain came up many times. Its specificity is not known. Germline values: CDR1 GTSNPN, CDR2 SVGIG (reference sequence). Trimming stripped 5 bases from V and 0 bases from J, with 8 bases between. This CDR3 spans 13 amino acids. The sample is drawn from a study of early T cells in non-severe SARS-CoV-2 infection. General study results and limits: VDJdb matching, biased toward anti-spike CD8 responses, missed private and CD4 specificities.

Using its own MiXCR run on the 5' RACE reads, TCRdb lists one record per CDR3 protein. The sample includes over 20,000 distinct CDR3 sequences, approximately 4.8% of them seen just once. This receptor was obtained from an adult who was a healthcare worker with PCR-confirmed SARS-CoV-2 infection or an uninfected control (not recorded which). What was sequenced was whole blood. The rearrangement links TRBV30 to TRBJ2-1; TRBD2 is a possible D gene (5 bases). The CDR3 coding sequence is TGTGCCTGGGGACTGAGCTCCTACAATGAGCAGTTCTTC. Translation gives CAWGLSSYNEQFF.